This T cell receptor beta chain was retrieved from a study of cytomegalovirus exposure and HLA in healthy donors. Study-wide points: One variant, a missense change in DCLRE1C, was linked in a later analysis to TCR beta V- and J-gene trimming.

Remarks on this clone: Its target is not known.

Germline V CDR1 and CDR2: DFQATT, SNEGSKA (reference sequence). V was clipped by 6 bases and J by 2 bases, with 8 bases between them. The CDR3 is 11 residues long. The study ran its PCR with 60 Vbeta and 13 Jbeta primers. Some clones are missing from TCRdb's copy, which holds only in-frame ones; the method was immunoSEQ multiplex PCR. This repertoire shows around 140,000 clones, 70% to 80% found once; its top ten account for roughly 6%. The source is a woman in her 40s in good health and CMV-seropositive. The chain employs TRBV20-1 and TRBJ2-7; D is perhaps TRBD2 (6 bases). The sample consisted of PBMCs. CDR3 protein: CSAGGTYEQYF. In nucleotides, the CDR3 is TGCAGTGCGGGCGGGACCTACGAGCAGTACTTC.